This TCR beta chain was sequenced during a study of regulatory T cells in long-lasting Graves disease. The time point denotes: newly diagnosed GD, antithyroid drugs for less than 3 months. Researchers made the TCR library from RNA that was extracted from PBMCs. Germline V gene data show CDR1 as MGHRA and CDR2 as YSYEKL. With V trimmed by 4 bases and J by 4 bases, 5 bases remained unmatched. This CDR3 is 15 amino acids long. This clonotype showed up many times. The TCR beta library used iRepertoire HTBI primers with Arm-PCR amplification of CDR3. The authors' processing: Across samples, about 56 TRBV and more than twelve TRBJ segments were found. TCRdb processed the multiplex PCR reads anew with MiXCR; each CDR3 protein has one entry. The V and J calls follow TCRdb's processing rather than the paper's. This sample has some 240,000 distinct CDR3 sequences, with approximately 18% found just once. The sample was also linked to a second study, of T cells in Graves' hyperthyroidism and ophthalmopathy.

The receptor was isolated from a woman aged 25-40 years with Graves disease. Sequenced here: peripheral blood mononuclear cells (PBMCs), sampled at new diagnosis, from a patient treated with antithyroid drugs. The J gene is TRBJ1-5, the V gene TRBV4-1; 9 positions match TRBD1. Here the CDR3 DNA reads TGCGCCAGCAGCCGCACCGGGACAGGGAATCAGCCCCAGCATTTT. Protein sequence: CASSRTGTGNQPQHF.